The rows below give T cell receptor beta chains drawn from one sample of a study of blood T cell repertoires in COVID-19. The protocol was immunoSEQ multiplex PCR, while the TCRdb copy is restricted to in-frame clones and leaves out a portion. Altogether under 100,000 clones are present, around 85% being singletons, with the ten largest covering more than 20%. The sequenced sample was peripheral blood. All receptors come from an elderly man with active or convalescent COVID-19. The conserved cysteine and the conserved F or W are not part of the CDR3 here. The D gene is left open where the match is weak. Expanded clones get a size class; other rows say once, few or many, or leave the size out.

>TRBJ1-5|TRBV12-3/TRBV12-4|TRBD1|.
ASSRTGGQPQH
>TRBJ2-7|TRBV9|.|.
ASSVSAGEGEQY
>TRBJ2-3|TRBV19|.|.
ASSLGRVSTDTQY
>TRBJ1-2|TRBV19|.|.
ASSRLGPEWDGYT
>TRBJ2-1|TRBV5-1|.|.
ASSLAEEGYNEQF
>TRBJ2-5|TRBV18|TRBD1|.
ASSQGQGSQETQY
>TRBJ2-1|TRBV5-4|.|few
ASSPGGRTYNEQF
>TRBJ1-2|TRBV20-1|.|.
SASAGNYGYT
>TRBJ1-1|TRBV5-4|.|.
ASSAGVRVNTEAF
>TRBJ1-4|TRBV18|.|once
ASSPRLEEKLF
>TRBJ1-1|TRBV11-2|.|.
ASSFPMGGMNTEAF
>TRBJ2-7|TRBV6-4|TRBD1|.
ASSAGTGGGEQY
>TRBJ2-3|TRBV11-2|TRBD2|.
ASSSAAGTTDTQY
>TRBJ2-4|TRBV15|TRBD1|many
ATSRDPLGPTGRNIQY
>TRBJ2-2|TRBV5-1|.|few
ASSFSGSNTGELF
>TRBJ2-3|TRBV10-3|TRBD2|.
AITSGEGTDTQY
>TRBJ2-1|TRBV5-5|TRBD2|.
ASSLVAGGPTFYNEQF
>TRBJ2-3|TRBV4-3|.|.
ASSQGAGALDTQY
>TRBJ1-2|TRBV3-1/TRBV3-2|TRBD1|.
ASSPDRGYGYT
>TRBJ2-7|TRBV6-5|.|.
ASIRGTSYEQY
>TRBJ2-7|TRBV19|.|.
ASSIAASGWSYEQY
>TRBJ2-1|TRBV9|TRBD2|once
ASSVGLSGYYNEQF